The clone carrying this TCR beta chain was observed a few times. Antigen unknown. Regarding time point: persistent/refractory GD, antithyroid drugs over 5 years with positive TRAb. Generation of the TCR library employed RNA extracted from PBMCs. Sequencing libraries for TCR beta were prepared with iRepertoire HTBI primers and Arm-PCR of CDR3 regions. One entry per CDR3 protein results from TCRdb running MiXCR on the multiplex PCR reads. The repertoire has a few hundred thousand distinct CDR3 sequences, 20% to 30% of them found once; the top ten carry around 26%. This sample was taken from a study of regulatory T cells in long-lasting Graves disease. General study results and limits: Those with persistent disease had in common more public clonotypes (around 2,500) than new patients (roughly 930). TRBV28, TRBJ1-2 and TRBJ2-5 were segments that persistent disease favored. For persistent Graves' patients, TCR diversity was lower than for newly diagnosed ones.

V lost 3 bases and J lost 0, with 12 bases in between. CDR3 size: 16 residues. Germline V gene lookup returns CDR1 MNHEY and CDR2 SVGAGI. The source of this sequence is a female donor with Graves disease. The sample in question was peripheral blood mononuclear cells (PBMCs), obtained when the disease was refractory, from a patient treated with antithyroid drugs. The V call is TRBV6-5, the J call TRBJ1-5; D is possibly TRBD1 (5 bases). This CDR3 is CASSYEGDSSNQPQHF. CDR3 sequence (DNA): TGTGCCAGCAGTTATGAAGGCGACAGTAGCAATCAGCCCCAGCATTTT.